Each of the 23 T cell receptor beta chains below was sequenced from the same sample in a study of blood T cell repertoires in COVID-19 (dated by TCRdb to about 2020). The method behind the library was the immunoSEQ multiplex PCR assay. TCRdb stores this immuneACCESS table with in-frame sequences only. Part of the clones is absent; in the studies checked, under half of the shortfall reflects unresolved V genes, and no reason is known for the rest. For this sample there are roughly 70,000 clones; about 88% appear just once. In total, the top ten clones hold 3% to 4.5% of the sample. The material sequenced was peripheral blood. These receptors all stem from a man in his 70s with acute or convalescent COVID-19.

The chain links TRBV7-9 to TRBJ1-1, with no clear D. Germline CDR1 reads SEHNR; CDR2 reads FQNEAQ (reference sequence). Deletions cut 5 bases from V and 0 bases from J, with 13 bases between. CDR3 length: 15 amino acids. The CDR3 loop reads CASSEVIALNTEAFF. CDR3 DNA: TGTGCCAGCAGCGAAGTAATCGCGCTGAACACTGAAGCTTTCTTT. The full variable domain, with the rest looked up from reference TRBV7-9 and TRBJ1-1, is DTGVSQNPRHKITKRGQNVTFRCDPISEHNRLYWYRQTLGQGPEFLTYFQNEAQLEKSRLLSDRFSAERPKGSFSTLEIQRTEQGDSAMYLCASSEVIALNTEAFFGQGTRLTVV.

V is TRBV4-3 and J is TRBJ1-2; D gene ambiguous. The CDR3 runs 15 residues. V was shortened by 0 bases and J by 0 bases, with 8 bases between the two germline ends. Germline-derived CDR1 and CDR2 are LGHNA and YSLEER. The CDR3 nucleotides are TGCGCCAGCAGCCAAGAGTTTGAGCCTAACTATGGCTACACCTTC. Amino acid sequence: CASSQEFEPNYGYTF.

This rearrangement joins TRBV30 to TRBJ2-7; D is possibly TRBD1 (6 bases). V lost 1 base to trimming and J lost 6 bases, with 13 bases between them. The CDR3 has 13 residues. The germline V gene encodes CDR1 GTSNPN and CDR2 SVGIG (reference sequence). Here the CDR3 DNA reads TGTGCCTGGAGTGGTGGGGCAGGGGTCGAGCAGTACTTC. This sequence encodes CAWSGGAGVEQYF.

The rearrangement uses TRBV19 and TRBJ2-7; the match to TRBD2 covers 8 bases. The ends lost 6 bases at V and 2 bases at J; junction bases unmatched: 6. CDR3 length: 14 residues. The germline V gene has CDR1 LNHDA and CDR2 SQIVND (reference sequence). CDR3 nucleotide sequence: TGTGCCAGTAGGAAGGCGGGGGGAGCCTACGAGCAGTACTTC. Translating gives CASRKAGGAYEQYF.

The CDR3 DNA follows: TGTGCCAGCAGCTCCCCCAGCGGGGGAAATTACGAGCAGTACTTC. Amino acids: CASSSPSGGNYEQYF. The V and J genes are TRBV7-2 and TRBJ2-7, with TRBD2 matching 8 bases. Germline V CDR1 and CDR2: SGHTA, FQGNSA. The CDR3 covers 15 residues. The V and J ends lost 4 bases and 4 bases, in that order; junction bases with no gene match: 9.

The CDR3 reads CASGRRGGRGNEQFF. For the CDR3, the DNA is TGTGCCTCAGGCCGACGGGGGGGCCGGGGCAATGAGCAGTTCTTC. The chain joins TRBV27 to TRBJ2-1, with 8 bases that match TRBD2. V shed 11 bases, J shed 6 bases, and the junction held 15 bases outside the gene matches. Germline CDR1 reads MNHEY; CDR2 reads SMNVEV (reference sequence). The CDR3 totals 15 residues.

The rearrangement joins TRBV5-5 to TRBJ1-1; 9 nucleotides align to TRBD1. V lost 4 bases, J lost 3 bases, and 10 bases stayed unmatched. The CDR3 sequence is 16 residues long. Per the germline V gene, CDR1 is SGHKS and CDR2 is YYEKEE (reference sequence). The CDR3 is CASSLGQGRWDTEAFF. CDR3 nucleotide sequence: TGTGCCAGCAGCCTCGGACAGGGGCGGTGGGACACTGAAGCTTTCTTT.

This sequence joins TRBV30 and TRBJ1-2; D uncertain. Per germline, CDR1 GTSNPN and CDR2 SVGIG (reference sequence). V lost 3 bases and J 4 bases, leaving 9 bases between the germline ends. The CDR3 loop spans 12 amino acids. CDR3 sequence reads: CAWRGVSYGYTF. DNA of the CDR3: TGTGCCTGGAGGGGAGTGAGCTATGGCTACACCTTC.

This chain joins TRBV27 and TRBJ1-4, with a possible D match to TRBD1 (6 bases). This CDR3 is 16 amino acids long. Per the germline V gene, CDR1 is MNHEY and CDR2 is SMNVEV (reference sequence). Trimming stripped 6 bases from V and 4 bases from J, with 18 bases between. The CDR3 loop is CASRSRYRDINEKLFF. In DNA form, the CDR3 reads TGTGCCAGCAGGTCCCGGTACCGGGACATTAATGAAAAACTGTTTTTT.

The chain has TRBV18 and TRBJ2-1, with 14 nucleotides matching TRBD2. The germline V gene encodes CDR1 KGHSH and CDR2 LQKENI. The CDR3 runs 16 residues. Trimming took 5 bases from V and 8 from J; bases not matched to a gene: 8. CDR3 region: CASSGTSGGSIDEQFF. The CDR3 region has the DNA TGTGCCAGCTCAGGGACTAGCGGGGGTAGTATCGATGAGCAGTTCTTC.

The chain uses TRBV6-2 or TRBV6-3 and TRBJ1-1, with D possibly TRBD1 on 5 matching bases. The CDR3 runs to 17 residues. V was trimmed by 4 bases and J by 0 bases, leaving 18 bases between them. CDR1 and CDR2 (germline): MNHEY, SVGEGT. The CDR3 loop reads CASSLWGPSSMNTEAFF. For the CDR3, the DNA is TGTGCCAGCAGTTTGTGGGGCCCCTCCTCTATGAACACTGAAGCTTTCTTT.

The DNA of the CDR3 is TGTGCCAGCAGTGCAGACAGGGCGGTGGCCTACACAGATACGCAGTATTTT. Residues: CASSADRAVAYTDTQYF. The chain joins TRBV6-1 to TRBJ2-3; 7 bases are a match to TRBD1. V gave up 4 bases and J gave up 2 bases; unmatched junction bases: 12. Germline V gene data show CDR1 as MNHNS and CDR2 as SASEGT. The CDR3 has 17 residues.

The rearrangement uses TRBV20-1 and TRBJ1-5; 7 bases line up with TRBD1. The V gene end was trimmed by 3 bases and the J gene end by 4 bases; junction bases not matched to a gene: 6. This CDR3 has 14 amino acids. Per germline, CDR1 DFQATT and CDR2 SNEGSKA (reference sequence). This CDR3 is CSASSTGVNQPQHF. CDR3 nucleotides: TGCAGTGCTAGTTCAACAGGGGTGAATCAGCCCCAGCATTTT.

The rearrangement joins TRBV5-4 to TRBJ2-7, with 9 bases identical to TRBD1. The CDR3 length is 14 residues. The germline V gene has CDR1 SGHNT and CDR2 YYREEE (reference sequence). V gave up 4 bases and J gave up 2 bases; unmatched junction bases: 4. CDR3 coding DNA: TGTGCCAGCAGCCCGGGACAGGGCCCCTACGAGCAGTACTTC. The encoded protein is CASSPGQGPYEQYF.

The rearrangement links TRBV5-1 to TRBJ1-6; 9 positions match TRBD1. The CDR3 has 14 amino acids. V shed 5 bases, J shed 9 bases, and the junction held 6 bases outside the gene matches. Germline V CDR1 and CDR2: SGHRS, YFSETQ. The DNA for the CDR3 is TGCGCCAGCAGGGACAGGGGAGGAATTTCACCCCTCCACTTT. Its protein is CASRDRGGISPLHF. The whole variable domain, remainder taken from reference TRBV5-1 and TRBJ1-6, is KAGVTQTPRYLIKTRGQQVTLSCSPISGHRSVSWYQQTPGQGLQFLFEYFSETQRNKGNFPGRFSGRQFSNSRSEMNVSTLELGDSALYLCASRDRGGISPLHFGNGTRLTVT.

The chain recombines TRBV19 with TRBJ1-5; 7 bases line up with TRBD1. Trimming removed 7 bases from V and 5 bases from J; junction bases left unmatched: 11. The CDR3 runs to 15 residues. Germline lookup yields CDR1 LNHDA and CDR2 SQIVND (reference sequence). CDR3 bases: TGTGCCAGTACCGAGGGACAGTCAGACTATCAGCCCCAGCATTTT. It translates to CASTEGQSDYQPQHF.

V gene TRBV5-1 combines with J gene TRBJ2-5; a possible D gene is TRBD2 (6 bases). In germline, CDR1 is SGHRS, CDR2 YFSETQ. The CDR3 is 16 amino acids. Trimming cost V 0 bases and J 5 bases, with 17 bases left between them. The CDR3 is CASSLVGGPGRETQYF. For the CDR3, the DNA is TGCGCCAGCAGCTTGGTCGGAGGGCCTGGGAGGGAGACCCAGTACTTC.

This chain joins TRBV30 and TRBJ2-5; D is unresolved. This CDR3 is built from 13 residues. Germline CDR1 and CDR2: GTSNPN and SVGIG (reference sequence). V was shortened by 0 bases and J by 7 bases, with 12 bases between the two germline ends. The CDR3 protein is CAWSVGSIGTQYF. The CDR3 DNA reads as TGTGCCTGGAGTGTCGGGTCGATCGGGACCCAGTACTTC.

The chain links TRBV19 to TRBJ2-5; the match to TRBD2 covers 7 bases. Germline lookup yields CDR1 LNHDA and CDR2 SQIVND (reference sequence). CDR3 size: 16 residues. Trimming cost V 6 bases and J 2 bases; bases outside gene matches: 12. The chain's CDR3 is CASSPGTTTIQETQYF. The CDR3, as DNA: TGTGCCAGTAGCCCAGGGACTACCACTATACAAGAGACCCAGTACTTC.

The gene calls are TRBV3-1 (or the pseudogene TRBV3-2) and TRBJ2-7; D is possibly TRBD2 (7 bases). Germline loops: CDR1 LGHDT, CDR2 YNNKEL (reference sequence). The CDR3 covers 15 residues. Trimming took off 4 bases at V and 2 bases at J, with 15 bases between the two ends. CDR3 sequence reads: CASSPPPGGPYEQYF. In nucleotides, the CDR3 is TGTGCCAGCAGCCCTCCTCCGGGGGGCCCCTACGAGCAGTACTTC.

The rearrangement joins TRBV15 to TRBJ1-1, with D maybe TRBD1 (6 bases). Germline loops: CDR1 LNHNV, CDR2 YYDKDF (reference sequence). V was trimmed by 1 base and J by 2 bases, leaving 8 bases between them. The CDR3 is made up of 14 amino acids. CDR3 bases: TGTGCCACCAGCAGAGGACAGGCAAACACTGAAGCTTTCTTT. This encodes CATSRGQANTEAFF.

The V and J genes are TRBV5-1 and TRBJ2-7; D perhaps matches TRBD1 (6 bases). Trimming stripped 4 bases from V and 6 bases from J, with 14 bases between. This CDR3 has 13 amino acids. Per the germline V gene, CDR1 is SGHRS and CDR2 is YFSETQ. CDR3 nucleotides: TGCGCCAGCAGCCGTTCAGGGGAAGGCGAGCAGTACTTC. This gives the protein CASSRSGEGEQYF. Complete variable domain (other parts from reference TRBV5-1 and TRBJ2-7): KAGVTQTPRYLIKTRGQQVTLSCSPISGHRSVSWYQQTPGQGLQFLFEYFSETQRNKGNFPGRFSGRQFSNSRSEMNVSTLELGDSALYLCASSRSGEGEQYFGPGTRLTVT.

J is TRBJ2-6 and V is TRBV19, with 7 bases identical to TRBD1. The V and J ends lost 6 bases and 3 bases, in that order; junction bases with no gene match: 5. This CDR3 has 15 amino acids. Germline CDR1 and CDR2: LNHDA and SQIVND (reference sequence). CDR3 sequence: CASRRQGYGANVLTF. In nucleotides, the CDR3 is TGTGCCAGTAGAAGACAGGGTTATGGGGCCAACGTCCTGACTTTC.